The present T cell receptor (beta chain) was sequenced within a study of identical twins. Study findings and constraints: The conclusions drew on cross-sectional statistical analysis instead of tracking the same donors. Beta out-of-frame sequences displayed a weaker excess of sharing between twins.

Each donor (without exception) was a healthy Caucasian. This clonotype has only a few counts. The antigen remains unidentified. The ends were cut back, 0 bases at V and 2 bases at J, with 14 bases in the middle. Germline assignment: CDR1 SGHRS and CDR2 YFSETQ. This CDR3 is 17 amino acids long. TCRdb independently ran MiXCR on the 5' RACE reads; one entry per CDR3 protein. This table holds 460,000 or so distinct CDR3 sequences, 12% to 15% found once. These data are also associated with another study on yellow fever vaccine responses in identical twins.

The chain has TRBV5-1 and TRBJ2-2, with D uncertain. The TCR was taken from a woman aged 18-29 years in good health. The sequenced sample was CD4+ T cells sorted from blood. CDR3 protein: CASSLGNLGGNTGELFF. Written as DNA, the CDR3 is TGCGCCAGCAGCTTGGGTAATCTTGGCGGCAACACCGGGGAGCTGTTTTTT.